The subject of this entry is one T cell receptor beta chain. Its antigen is currently unknown. The record originates from a study of response to subunit inactivated influenza vaccine. The length of the CDR3 is 16 residues. Looked up from germline, CDR1 is SGHRS and CDR2 is YFSETQ. The germline V and J ends were trimmed by 2 bases and 7 bases, with 19 bases remaining between them. TCRdb re-called the RT-PCR reads with MiXCR, one entry per CDR3 protein. The sample holds approximately 500,000 distinct CDR3 sequences, roughly 15% seen once. Whole-study findings and limits: Researchers suggested that each seasonal influenza vaccination recruits few new T cells.

The receptor was isolated from a man in his forties or fifties who received an inactivated influenza vaccine. This sample comprised PBMCs from blood, obtained less than 13 days after vaccination. The V and J genes are TRBV5-1 and TRBJ2-1, with a possible D match to TRBD1 (6 bases). The chain's CDR3 is CASSFLYRDFRNEQFF. The DNA for the CDR3 is TGCGCCAGCAGCTTTTTGTACAGGGATTTTAGGAATGAGCAGTTCTTC.